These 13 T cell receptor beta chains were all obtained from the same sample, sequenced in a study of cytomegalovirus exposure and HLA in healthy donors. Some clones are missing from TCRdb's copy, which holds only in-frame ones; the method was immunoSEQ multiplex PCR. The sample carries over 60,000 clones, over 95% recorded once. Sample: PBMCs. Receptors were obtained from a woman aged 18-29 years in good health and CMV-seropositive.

CDR3 in amino acids: CAWSVSRTSGSYNEQFF. CDR3 coding DNA: TGTGCCTGGAGTGTATCTAGGACTAGCGGGTCCTACAATGAGCAGTTCTTC. J is TRBJ2-1 and V is TRBV30, with TRBD2 identical over 11 bases. The length of the CDR3 is 17 residues. Per germline, CDR1 GTSNPN and CDR2 SVGIG (reference sequence). V dropped 0 bases and J dropped 1; count of bases not matched to a gene: 5. Combining the CDR3 with reference TRBV30 and TRBJ2-1 gives the whole variable domain SQTIHQWPATLVQPVGSPLSLECTVEGTSNPNLYWYRQAAGRGLQLLFYSVGIGQISSEVPQNLSASRPQDRQFILSSKKLLLSDSGFYLCAWSVSRTSGSYNEQFFGPGTRLTVL.

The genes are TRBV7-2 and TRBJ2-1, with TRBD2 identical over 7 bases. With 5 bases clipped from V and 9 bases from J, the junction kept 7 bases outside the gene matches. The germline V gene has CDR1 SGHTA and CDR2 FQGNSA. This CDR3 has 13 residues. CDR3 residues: CASSPTSQGEQFF. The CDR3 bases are TGTGCCAGCAGCCCGACTAGCCAAGGTGAGCAGTTCTTC.

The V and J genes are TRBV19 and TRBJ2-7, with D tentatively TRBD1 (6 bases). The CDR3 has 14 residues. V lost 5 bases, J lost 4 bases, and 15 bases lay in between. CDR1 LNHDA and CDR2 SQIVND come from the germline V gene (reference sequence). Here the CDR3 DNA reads TGTGCCAGTAGTTCCCCGGACAGATATTACGAGCAGTACTTC. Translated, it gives CASSSPDRYYEQYF.

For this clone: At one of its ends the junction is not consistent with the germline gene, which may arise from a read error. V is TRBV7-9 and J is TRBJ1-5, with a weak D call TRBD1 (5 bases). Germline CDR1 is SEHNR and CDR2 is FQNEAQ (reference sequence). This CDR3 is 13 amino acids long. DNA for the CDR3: TGTGCCAGCAGTTTAGACAGTTATCAGCCCCAGCATTTT. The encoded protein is CASSLDSYQPQHF.

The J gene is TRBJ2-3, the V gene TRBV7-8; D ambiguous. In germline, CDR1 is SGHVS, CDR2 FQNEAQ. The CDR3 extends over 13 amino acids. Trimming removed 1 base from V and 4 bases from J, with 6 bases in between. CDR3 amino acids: CASSLGRADTQYF. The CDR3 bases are TGTGCCAGCAGCTTAGGTCGAGCAGATACGCAGTATTTT.

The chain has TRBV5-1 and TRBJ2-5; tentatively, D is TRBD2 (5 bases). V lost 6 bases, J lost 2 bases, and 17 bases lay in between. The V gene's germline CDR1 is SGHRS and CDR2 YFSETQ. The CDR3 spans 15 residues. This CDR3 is CASTREGRGQETQYF. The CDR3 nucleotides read TGCGCCAGCACCCGGGAAGGGAGAGGGCAAGAGACCCAGTACTTC.

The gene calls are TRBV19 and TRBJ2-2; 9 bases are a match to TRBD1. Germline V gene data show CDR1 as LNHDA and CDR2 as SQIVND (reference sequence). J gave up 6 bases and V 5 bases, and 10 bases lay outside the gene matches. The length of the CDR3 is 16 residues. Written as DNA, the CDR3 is TGTGCCAGTAGTTACTGGGACAGGGATGGGTCCGGGGAGCTGTTTTTT. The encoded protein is CASSYWDRDGSGELFF. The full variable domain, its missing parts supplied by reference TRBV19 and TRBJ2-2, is DGGITQSPKYLFRKEGQNVTLSCEQNLNHDAMYWYRQDPGQGLRLIYYSQIVNDFQKGDIAEGYSVSREKKESFPLTVTSAQKNPTAFYLCASSYWDRDGSGELFFGEGSRLTVL.

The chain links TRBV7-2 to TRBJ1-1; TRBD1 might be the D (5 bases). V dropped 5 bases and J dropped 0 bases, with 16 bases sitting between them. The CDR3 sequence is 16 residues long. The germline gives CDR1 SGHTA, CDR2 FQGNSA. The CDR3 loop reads CASSTQGSSMNTEAFF. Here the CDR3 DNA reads TGTGCCAGCAGCACGCAGGGATCCTCAATGAACACTGAAGCTTTCTTT.

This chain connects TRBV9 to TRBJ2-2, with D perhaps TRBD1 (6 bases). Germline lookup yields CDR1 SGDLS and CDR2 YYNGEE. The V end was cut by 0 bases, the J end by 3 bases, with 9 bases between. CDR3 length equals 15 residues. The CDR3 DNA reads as TGTGCCAGCAGCGTAGGGGACACTGACACCGGGGAGCTGTTTTTT. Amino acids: CASSVGDTDTGELFF.

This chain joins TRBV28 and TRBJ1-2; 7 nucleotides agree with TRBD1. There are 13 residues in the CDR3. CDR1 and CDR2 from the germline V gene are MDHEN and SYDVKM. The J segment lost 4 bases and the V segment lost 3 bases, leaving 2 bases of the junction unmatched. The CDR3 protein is CASSLGQSYGYTF. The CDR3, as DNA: TGTGCCAGCAGTTTGGGACAGAGCTATGGCTACACCTTC.

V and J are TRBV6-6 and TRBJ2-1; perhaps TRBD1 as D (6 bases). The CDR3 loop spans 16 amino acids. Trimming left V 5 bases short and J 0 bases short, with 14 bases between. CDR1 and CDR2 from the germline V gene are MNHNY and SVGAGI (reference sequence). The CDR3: CASSQTGHFSYNEQFF. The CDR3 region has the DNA TGTGCCAGCAGTCAGACAGGCCATTTCTCCTACAATGAGCAGTTCTTC.

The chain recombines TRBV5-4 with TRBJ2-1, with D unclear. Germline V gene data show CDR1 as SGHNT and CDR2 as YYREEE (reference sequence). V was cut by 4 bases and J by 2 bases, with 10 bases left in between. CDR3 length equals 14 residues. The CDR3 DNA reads TGTGCCAGCAGCACCGAAAGAGCCTACAATGAGCAGTTCTTC. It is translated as CASSTERAYNEQFF.

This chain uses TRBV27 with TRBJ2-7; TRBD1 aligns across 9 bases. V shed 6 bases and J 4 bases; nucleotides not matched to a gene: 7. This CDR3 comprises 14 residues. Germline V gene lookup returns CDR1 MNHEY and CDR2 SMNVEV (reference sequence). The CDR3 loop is CASSPGTGLYEQYF. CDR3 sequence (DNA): TGTGCCAGCAGCCCCGGGACAGGGCTGTACGAGCAGTACTTC.